These 7 T cell receptor beta chains originate from one sample sequenced in a study of Ad26.COV2.S vaccination and SARS-CoV-2 variants. Treatment of the sample: some 19 received Ad26.COV2.S at low or high dose, single or two shots; about five received placebo; per-sample allocation not given. Vaccine and placebo recipients were sampled on day 63 after the first injection. Repertoires were generated with immunoSEQ multiplex PCR, while TCRdb's copy carries only in-frame clones and drops some. The table lists hundreds of thousands of clones, roughly 87% of them singletons. Sequences were derived from peripheral blood, sampled in a trial of Ad26.COV2.S vaccine versus placebo. The receptor set was obtained from a person aged 18-60 years who received the Ad26.COV2.S COVID-19 vaccine or a placebo.

The rearrangement links TRBV9 to TRBJ2-1; D remains unclear. Trimming took 0 bases from V and 0 from J, leaving 10 bases between them. Germline-derived CDR1 and CDR2 are SGDLS and YYNGEE. The CDR3 contains 16 residues. The CDR3 loop reads CASSVDRSYSYNEQFF. DNA for the CDR3: TGTGCCAGCAGCGTAGATAGAAGCTACTCCTACAATGAGCAGTTCTTC.

The CDR3 nucleotides are TGCAGCGTTGTACGGACAGGGGGCTCCTACGAGCAGTACTTC. Translated: CSVVRTGGSYEQYF. V gene TRBV29-1 combines with J gene TRBJ2-7, with 10 bases identical to TRBD1. In germline, CDR1 is SQVTM, CDR2 ANQGSEA. V gave up 4 bases and J gave up 0 bases; unmatched junction bases: 3. The CDR3 has 14 amino acids.

The V and J genes are TRBV27 and TRBJ2-5; no definite D call. Per the germline V gene, CDR1 is MNHEY and CDR2 is SMNVEV (reference sequence). The V end was cut by 2 bases, the J end by 2 bases, with 6 bases between. This CDR3 has 13 residues. This CDR3 is CASSLIGQETQYF. The CDR3 nucleotides read TGTGCCAGCAGTTTAATAGGGCAAGAGACCCAGTACTTC.

The chain combines TRBV9 with TRBJ2-7; 7 positions agree with TRBD1. With V trimmed by 5 bases and J by 6 bases, 5 bases remained unmatched. The CDR3 totals 12 residues. CDR1 is SGDLS, CDR2 YYNGEE, per germline. CDR3 DNA: TGTGCCAGCAGTAGACAGGGTAGCGAGCAGTACTTC. Translating gives CASSRQGSEQYF.

The J gene is TRBJ1-4, the V gene TRBV5-1; weak D call: TRBD1 (6 bases). The germline V gene encodes CDR1 SGHRS and CDR2 YFSETQ. This CDR3 has 12 residues. Deletions cut 4 bases from V and 8 bases from J, with 9 bases between. CDR3 nucleotide sequence: TGCGCCAGCAGCCCGGGGGGCGAAAAACTGTTTTTT. Its protein is CASSPGGEKLFF.

This rearrangement joins TRBV3-1 (or the pseudogene TRBV3-2) to TRBJ2-6, with D unclear. This CDR3 has 14 amino acids. Germline-derived CDR1 and CDR2 are LGHDT and YNNKEL (reference sequence). Trimming took 2 bases from V and 0 from J, leaving 2 bases between them. CDR3 sequence: CASSQPSGANVLTF. CDR3 sequence (DNA): TGTGCCAGCAGCCAACCCTCTGGGGCCAACGTCCTGACTTTC.

This chain uses TRBV21-1 with TRBJ2-7; TRBD1 is the table's D call, not checked against the DNA. TRBV21-1 is shown as a pseudogene. The CDR3 covers 15 residues. The CDR3 sequence is CASSSTGTGIYEQYF. Here the CDR3 DNA reads TGTGCCAGCAGCAGCACCGGGACAGGGATCTACGAGCAGTACTTC.